A selection of T cell receptor beta chains follows, all from one sample in a study of T cell responses to AZD1222 COVID-19 vaccine. Sequencing used immunoSEQ multiplex PCR; TCRdb keeps in-frame clones, though not all of them. The repertoire holds approximately 150,000 clones, with more than 80% as singletons. The sample here was peripheral blood, taken 28 days after the second dose of the MenACWY control vaccine. The receptors here all came from an adult who received the MenACWY meningococcal vaccine as a control. Each CDR3 is given with its conserved first and last residue. D genes are given only for firm matches. A row's size may be missing; if present it is once, few, many or a size class.

TGTGCCAGCAGCTCCAAAGACAGGGGGAATACCGGGGAGCTGTTTTTT CASSSKDRGNTGELFF TRBD1 TRBJ2-2 TRBV5-4 16 .
TGTGCCAGCAGCTTAACAGGGTCTAATGAAAAACTGTTTTTT CASSLTGSNEKLFF . TRBJ1-4 TRBV11-2 14 .
TGTGCCTGGAGTCCATCCCCCCTCGAGCAGTACTTC CAWSPSPLEQYF . TRBJ2-7 TRBV30 12 .
TGTGCCAGTACACTGACGGGAGCGGGTCAGCCCCAGCATTTT CASTLTGAGQPQHF . TRBJ1-5 TRBV19 14 .
TGTGCCAGCAGCCAATTCATTTTTGGGACAGGGGTCACAGATACGCAGTATTTT CASSQFIFGTGVTDTQYF TRBD1 TRBJ2-3 TRBV3-1/TRBV3-2 18 once
TGCAGTGCTTCCCAGGGACTCAAAGCTTTCTTT CSASQGLKAFF . TRBJ1-1 TRBV20-1 11 .
TGTGCCAGCAGCAAATTGGACCCTTGTGGGGAGAGTAGAGCTAACTATGGCTACACCTTC CASSKLDPCGESRANYGYTF . TRBJ1-2 TRBV21-1 20 .
TGCGCCAGCAGCCAAGCGTTCGGAAACTACGAGCAGTACTTC CASSQAFGNYEQYF . TRBJ2-7 TRBV4-3 14 .
TGTGCCAGCAGCTTAGTTAGGGGGACTAGCGGGAGCAATCCCTACGAGCAGTACTTC CASSLVRGTSGSNPYEQYF TRBD2 TRBJ2-7 TRBV11-2 19 .
TGTGCCAGCATTGATCGGATGGGGCGGTCTGGGGCCAACGTCCTGACTTTC CASIDRMGRSGANVLTF . TRBJ2-6 TRBV28 17 .
TGTGCCAGTAGTATCTCAGGGGGCGCAATCTATGGCTACACCTTC CASSISGGAIYGYTF TRBD1 TRBJ1-2 TRBV19 15 .
TGTGCCAGCTCACCGCTAGGGACCCGGCAGCCGGGTGGGGCCAACGTCCTGACTTTC CASSPLGTRQPGGANVLTF . TRBJ2-6 TRBV18 19 .
TGTGCCAGCAGCTCGGACTCCACGCGGAACCCCCAGGTTGGCCAGTACTTC CASSSDSTRNPQVGQYF . TRBJ2-5 TRBV11-2 17 .
TGTGCCAGTGAGCGGTCAGCCAACTATGGCTACACCTTC CASERSANYGYTF . TRBJ1-2 TRBV18 13 once
TGCACCATCCACTACAATGAGCAGTTCTTC CTIHYNEQFF . TRBJ2-1 TRBV1 10 .
TGTGCCTCTCGACAGGGAGCGGGAAACACCATATATTTT CASRQGAGNTIYF TRBD1 TRBJ1-3 TRBV30 13 .
TGTGCCATTTCAGACAACACCGGGGAGCTGTTTTTT CAISDNTGELFF . TRBJ2-2 TRBV19 12 .
TGTGCCAGCAGTTACCCCGGGGGAGAGACCCAGTACTTC CASSYPGGETQYF . TRBJ2-5 TRBV6-5 13 .
TGTGCCAGTAGTATCCGAGGCATACAGGGAGCTAATTCACCCCTCCACTTT CASSIRGIQGANSPLHF . TRBJ1-6 TRBV19 17 .
TGTGCCAGCACGGGGACAGGGGTTCTGAACACTGAAGCTTTCTTT CASTGTGVLNTEAFF TRBD1 TRBJ1-1 TRBV27 15 once
TGTGCCAGCAGTGTCAGGGTGGGCCTCTATGGCTACACCTTC CASSVRVGLYGYTF . TRBJ1-2 TRBV28 14 .
TGTGCCAGCAGCCGCTGGGGGCTTGGGGACTATAATGAAAAACTGTTTTTT CASSRWGLGDYNEKLFF . TRBJ1-4 TRBV7-2 17 .
TGTGCCAGCAGCTTGGCCACAGGGGGCAATCAGCCCCAGCATTTT CASSLATGGNQPQHF TRBD1 TRBJ1-5 TRBV7-2 15 .
TGTGCCAGCAGATCAACAGATACGCAGTATTTT CASRSTDTQYF . TRBJ2-3 TRBV2 11 .
TGTGCCAGCAATCAACAGGGGAGCTATGGCTACACCTTC CASNQQGSYGYTF TRBD1 TRBJ1-2 TRBV7-2 13 .
TGTGCCAGCTTATGGGGGACCCCCCACAATGAGCAGTTCTTC CASLWGTPHNEQFF . TRBJ2-1 TRBV2 14 .
TGTGCCAGTAGAAAGGAAGGGCGGGATTCACCCCTCCACTTT CASRKEGRDSPLHF . TRBJ1-6 TRBV19 14 .
TGTGCCAGTAGTGGACTGCCGGGACAGGGGGCGAACGAGCAGTACTTC CASSGLPGQGANEQYF TRBD1 TRBJ2-7 TRBV19 16 .
TGTGCCAGCTCGGACTTCGGTAGCAATCAGCCCCAGCATTTT CASSDFGSNQPQHF . TRBJ1-5 TRBV18 14 .
TGTGCCAGCAGCGACAGGGCCGGACCAGATACGCAGTATTTT CASSDRAGPDTQYF TRBD1 TRBJ2-3 TRBV2 14 .
TGTGCCAGCAGCAAAATCCAGGTGTGCCTTAACACTGAAGCTTTCTTT CASSKIQVCLNTEAFF . TRBJ1-1 TRBV21-1 16 .
TGTGCCAGCTCACTAAAACAACAGGGAGATGGCTACACCTTC CASSLKQQGDGYTF . TRBJ1-2 TRBV18 14 .
TGCGCCAGCAGCCCGCAGGGGGATAGCACCGGGGAGCTGTTTTTT CASSPQGDSTGELFF TRBD1 TRBJ2-2 TRBV5-1 15 .
TGTGCCAGCAGTCTACCCCTGGATGGGTATAGCAATCAGCCCCAGCATTTT CASSLPLDGYSNQPQHF . TRBJ1-5 TRBV28 17 .
TGTGCCAGCAGCGTGAGAGACACTAGCGGGGGACACACAGATACGCAGTATTTT CASSVRDTSGGHTDTQYF TRBD2 TRBJ2-3 TRBV9 18 .
TGCGCCAGCAGCAAACCACAGGAGAGAAACACTGAAGCTTTCTTT CASSKPQERNTEAFF . TRBJ1-1 TRBV5-1 15 .
TGTGCCAGCAGCTTACGGGGTGACTCCTACAATGAGCAGTTCTTC CASSLRGDSYNEQFF . TRBJ2-1 TRBV7-9 15 .
TGTGCCAGCAACGCAGCGGGCTCCTACAATGAGCAGTTCTTC CASNAAGSYNEQFF . TRBJ2-1 TRBV28 14 .
TGTGCCAGCTCCCAAGAAATAACTAATGAAAAACTGTTTTTT CASSQEITNEKLFF . TRBJ1-4 TRBV11-2 14 .
TGTGCCAGCAGAAGCGGACGCACAGATACGCAGTATTTT CASRSGRTDTQYF . TRBJ2-3 TRBV7-2 13 .
TGTGCCAGCAGTGAAAGAGGGTCCCCAGAGACCCAGTACTTC CASSERGSPETQYF . TRBJ2-5 TRBV6-1 14 once
TGTGCCAGTAGTATACGTCGGAGCGACACAGATACGCAGTATTTT CASSIRRSDTDTQYF . TRBJ2-3 TRBV19 15 once
TGTGCCAGCAGTGATACTAGGGACAGGGGGCAGTACTATGGCTACACCTTC CASSDTRDRGQYYGYTF TRBD1 TRBJ1-2 TRBV25-1 17 .
TGCGCCAGCAGCCAAACCGGAGGCGGAAAGGATACGCAGTATTTT CASSQTGGGKDTQYF . TRBJ2-3 TRBV5-1 15 .
TGTGCCAGCAGAGAAGGGGGCAGGCCCCTTTACGAGCAGTACTTC CASREGGRPLYEQYF TRBD1 TRBJ2-7 TRBV6-1 15 .
TGTGCCAGTAGTATAACCGCTGGGCCCCAGCATTTT CASSITAGPQHF . TRBJ1-5 TRBV19 12 .
TGTGCCAGCAGCAATCCCACAGGGTTATCTGGAAACACCATATATTTT CASSNPTGLSGNTIYF . TRBJ1-3 TRBV21-1 16 once
TGTGCCACCAGTATTACCTACAATGAGCAGTTCTTC CATSITYNEQFF . TRBJ2-1 TRBV15 12 .